What follows are 29 T cell receptor beta chains derived from one specimen sequenced in a study of cytomegalovirus exposure and HLA in healthy donors. The primer mix had 60 Vbeta and 13 Jbeta primers. The assay was immunoSEQ multiplex PCR, and TCRdb's table has in-frame clones only and misses some. The repertoire has over 250,000 clones, roughly 90% of them found once; the top ten carry around 3.7%. The sequenced sample consisted of PBMCs. The receptors shown here come from a middle-aged man in good health and CMV-seropositive.

V gene TRBV2 combines with J gene TRBJ1-6; possible D gene TRBD1, 5 bases. CDR3 size: 16 residues. Germline CDR1 reads SNHLY; CDR2 reads FYNNEI. V dropped 7 bases and J dropped 6 bases, with 19 bases sitting between them. This chain's CDR3 is CASKTDSLRSNSPLHF. The CDR3 DNA is TGTGCCAGCAAGACAGACAGCTTAAGGAGTAATTCACCCCTCCACTTT.

The CDR3 here is CASSLIPVRGNEQFF. In nucleotides, the CDR3 is TGTGCCAGCAGCTTGATCCCGGTCCGGGGCAATGAGCAGTTCTTC. The gene calls are TRBV5-8 and TRBJ2-1, with D possibly being TRBD2 (5 bases). Germline CDR1 SGHTS, CDR2 YDEGEE. This CDR3 is 15 amino acids long. Trimming removed 1 base at V and 6 bases at J, with 14 bases between.

The V call is TRBV2, the J call TRBJ2-4, with 8 bases identical to TRBD2. Germline V gives CDR1 SNHLY, CDR2 FYNNEI. There are 16 residues in the CDR3. The J segment lost 7 bases and the V segment lost 2 bases, leaving 10 bases of the junction unmatched. Here the CDR3 DNA reads TGTGCCAGCAGTGAAACCCGGGCGGGGGGCTGGAACATTCAGTACTTC. Encoded protein: CASSETRAGGWNIQYF.

This clone was picked up one time. The rearrangement joins TRBV5-6 to TRBJ2-2, with a weak D call TRBD1 (5 bases). The CDR3 has 14 residues. Germline lookup yields CDR1 SGHDT and CDR2 YYEEEE. The V and J ends lost 4 bases and 3 bases respectively, with 10 bases between them. This chain's CDR3 is CASSLDTYTGELFF. For the CDR3, the DNA is TGTGCCAGCAGCCTGGACACCTACACCGGGGAGCTGTTTTTT.

This chain joins TRBV6-5 and TRBJ2-7; 8 bases are a match to TRBD2. Germline V gene sequence: CDR1 MNHEY, CDR2 SVGAGI. CDR3 size: 15 residues. V shed 4 bases and J 0 bases; nucleotides not matched to a gene: 5. CDR3 nucleotide sequence: TGTGCCAGCAGTTCCACTAGCGGAAGCTCCTACGAGCAGTACTTC. It encodes CASSSTSGSSYEQYF.

The chain uses TRBV28 and TRBJ2-7, with D tentatively TRBD2 (5 bases). Germline CDR1 and CDR2: MDHEN and SYDVKM. The CDR3 is 12 residues long. Trimming shortened V by 7 bases and J by 7 bases, and 14 bases separated the two germline ends. Here the CDR3 DNA reads TGTGCCAGCAACTTTCGTGGAGGAGAGCAGTACTTC. Translation: CASNFRGGEQYF.

The chain couples TRBV28 to TRBJ2-7, with 11 bases identical to TRBD1. The CDR3 has 15 amino acids. Germline V lookup: CDR1 MDHEN, CDR2 SYDVKM. Unmatched junction bases numbered 7, after V lost 2 bases and J lost 7 bases. Here the CDR3 reads CASSLVGTGGEEQYF. The CDR3 region has the DNA TGTGCCAGCAGTTTAGTCGGGACAGGGGGGGAAGAGCAGTACTTC.

V gene TRBV28 combines with J gene TRBJ2-7, with 10 positions matching TRBD2. The ends lost 7 bases at V and 3 bases at J; junction bases unmatched: 12. The CDR3 has 16 residues. The germline gives CDR1 MDHEN, CDR2 SYDVKM. The CDR3 nucleotides read TGTGCCAGCAAGTATCTTGGGGCTAGCGGGAGCTACGAGCAGTACTTC. Its protein is CASKYLGASGSYEQYF.

CDR3 residues: CASSQDSGIYTSNYGYTF. Written as DNA, the CDR3 is TGTGCCAGCTCACAGGACAGTGGTATTTATACTTCTAACTATGGCTACACCTTC. V gene TRBV18 combines with J gene TRBJ1-2, with D possibly TRBD1 on 6 matching bases. CDR3 length: 18 residues. Germline V lookup: CDR1 KGHSH, CDR2 LQKENI. V was cut by 4 bases and J by 0 bases, with 21 bases left in between.

The chain employs TRBV28 and TRBJ2-2; TRBD2 aligns across 14 bases. V lost 4 bases to trimming and J lost 2 bases; unmatched junction nucleotides: 12. The V gene's germline CDR1 is MDHEN and CDR2 SYDVKM. The CDR3 has 20 residues. The CDR3 region is CASSSRLAGGPIVNTGELFF. The CDR3 DNA follows: TGTGCCAGCAGTTCAAGACTAGCGGGAGGGCCGATTGTCAACACCGGGGAGCTGTTTTTT.

Notes on this clone: Other nucleotide sequences from this sample produce the same CDR3. V usage is TRBV9 and J usage is TRBJ1-1, with a tentative D call TRBD1 (5 bases). Germline V gene data show CDR1 as SGDLS and CDR2 as YYNGEE. The CDR3 consists of 16 residues. Trimming cost V 0 bases and J 0 bases, with 12 bases left between them. Written as DNA, the CDR3 is TGTGCCAGCAGCGTAGGGGCGGGGGTTATGAACACTGAAGCTTTCTTT. It codes for CASSVGAGVMNTEAFF.

The chain links TRBV6-5 to TRBJ2-4; perhaps TRBD1 as D (7 bases). CDR3 length equals 15 residues. Looked up from germline, CDR1 is MNHEY and CDR2 is SVGAGI. Between the trimmed V and J ends, which lost 4 bases and 3 bases, there was a span of 13 bases. DNA for the CDR3: TGTGCCAGCAGTTCGTACAGGGGAGGCAAAAACATTCAGTACTTC. This codes for CASSSYRGGKNIQYF.

This chain uses TRBV7-9 with TRBJ2-7, with 11 bases aligning to TRBD2. The V and J ends lost 3 bases and 6 bases, in that order; junction bases with no gene match: 7. CDR1 SEHNR and CDR2 FQNEAQ come from the germline V gene (reference sequence). The CDR3 has 15 amino acids. CDR3 bases: TGTGCCAGCAGCTTTGGTGAACTAGCGGGAGTCGAGCAGTACTTC. Residues: CASSFGELAGVEQYF.

The chain uses TRBV10-2 and TRBJ2-3, with a possible D match to TRBD1 (5 bases). V lost 7 bases and J 5 bases, leaving 13 bases between the germline ends. Germline CDR1 and CDR2: WSHSY and SAAADI. The length of the CDR3 is 13 residues. CDR3 amino acids: CASTLGRGDTQYF. CDR3 DNA: TGCGCCAGCACCCTGGGAAGGGGAGATACGCAGTATTTT.

The chain couples TRBV5-5 to TRBJ2-1; TRBD2 matches at 11 bases. Germline V lookup: CDR1 SGHKS, CDR2 YYEKEE (reference sequence). CDR3 size: 16 residues. V dropped 0 bases and J dropped 8; count of bases not matched to a gene: 7. In DNA form, the CDR3 reads TGTGCCAGCAGCTTGGTGCCTAGCGGGAGGATTTATGAGCAGTTCTTC. This translates into CASSLVPSGRIYEQFF.

The rearrangement uses TRBV7-3 and TRBJ1-5; D uncertain. The CDR3 has 16 amino acids. The germline V gene has CDR1 SGHTA and CDR2 FQGTGA. Trimming left V 5 bases short and J 6 bases short, with 20 bases between. The CDR3, as DNA: TGTGCCAGCAGCCGAAGGTTTTGGGAGTACAGTCAGCCCCAGCATTTT. Its protein is CASSRRFWEYSQPQHF.

This clone was found a few times. This chain links TRBV7-9 with TRBJ1-1; no reliable D call. The ends were cut back, 5 bases at V and 4 bases at J, with 14 bases in the middle. CDR3 size: 14 residues. CDR1 and CDR2 (germline): SEHNR, FQNEAQ (reference sequence). CDR3 protein: CASSPPRVLTEAFF. The CDR3 DNA is TGTGCCAGCAGCCCCCCGAGGGTACTCACTGAAGCTTTCTTT.

V gene TRBV18 combines with J gene TRBJ2-7, with TRBD2 as a possible D gene (6 bases). Trimming shortened V by 0 bases and J by 3 bases, and 12 bases separated the two germline ends. The CDR3 runs to 15 residues. Germline V gene sequence: CDR1 KGHSH, CDR2 LQKENI. The DNA of the CDR3 is TGTGCCAGCTCACCACCTGAGCGGGCCCACTACGAGCAGTACTTC. This translates into CASSPPERAHYEQYF.

The J gene is TRBJ2-5, the V gene TRBV2; 9 nucleotides match TRBD1. J gave up 5 bases and V 6 bases, and 7 bases lay outside the gene matches. The CDR3 has 14 amino acids. In germline, CDR1 is SNHLY, CDR2 FYNNEI. CDR3 DNA: TGTGCCAGCAGAATACAGGGGGCAGGGGAGACCCAGTACTTC. Translated, it gives CASRIQGAGETQYF.

The rearrangement links TRBV5-1 to TRBJ2-7; 11 bases fit TRBD1. This CDR3 is built from 15 residues. Germline CDR1 is SGHRS and CDR2 is YFSETQ. V lost 4 bases to trimming and J lost 3 bases; unmatched junction nucleotides: 6. CDR3 DNA: TGCGCCAGCAGCCGACCCGGGACAGGGGGCTACGAGCAGTACTTC. Amino acids: CASSRPGTGGYEQYF.

The chain joins TRBV19 to TRBJ1-2; D is perhaps TRBD1 (6 bases). Germline loops: CDR1 LNHDA, CDR2 SQIVND (reference sequence). CDR3 length equals 13 residues. The V end was cut by 3 bases, the J end by 6 bases, with 11 bases between. CDR3 in amino acids: CASSIWTDDGYTF. The CDR3 coding sequence is TGTGCCAGTAGTATTTGGACAGACGATGGCTACACCTTC.

This clone was recorded once. The chain has TRBV28 and TRBJ1-5; 7 nucleotides align to TRBD1. The CDR3 covers 15 residues. Germline-derived CDR1 and CDR2 are MDHEN and SYDVKM. Trimming took 6 bases from V and 9 from J; bases not matched to a gene: 14. CDR3 loop: CASRPGTAVPWPQHF. The DNA for the CDR3 is TGTGCCAGCAGACCTGGGACAGCGGTTCCGTGGCCCCAGCATTTT.

The chain is built from TRBV13 and TRBJ2-2; unclear D gene. V gave up 2 bases and J gave up 7 bases, with 5 bases separating them. This CDR3 contains 12 residues. Germline V gives CDR1 PRHDT, CDR2 FYEKMQ (reference sequence). CDR3 loop: CASSLLGGELFF. The DNA of the CDR3 is TGTGCCAGCAGCTTACTCGGCGGGGAGCTGTTTTTT.

This chain connects TRBV27 to TRBJ2-1, with 10 bases matching TRBD1. Germline CDR1 is MNHEY and CDR2 is SMNVEV (reference sequence). The CDR3 loop spans 15 amino acids. After removal of 3 bases from V and 4 bases from J, the junction contained 3 bases not matched to a gene. As DNA, the CDR3 is TGTGCCAGCAGTTTGGGGACAGGGGTATACAATGAGCAGTTCTTC. Protein product: CASSLGTGVYNEQFF.

The rearrangement joins TRBV7-8 to TRBJ1-3; D call uncertain. This CDR3 region has 13 residues. V lost 2 bases and J 4 bases, leaving 6 bases between the germline ends. The germline CDR1 and CDR2 sequences are SGHVS and FQNEAQ. The DNA of the CDR3 is TGTGCCAGCAGCTTATATTCGGGAAACACCATATATTTT. Translated, it gives CASSLYSGNTIYF.

V and J are TRBV2 and TRBJ2-2, with D possibly matching TRBD1 (5 bases). CDR3 length: 13 amino acids. From germline, CDR1 is SNHLY and CDR2 FYNNEI. V gave up 5 bases and J gave up 7 bases, with 11 bases separating them. The CDR3 is CASSRRVGGELFF. In nucleotides, the CDR3 is TGTGCCAGCAGTCGCAGGGTTGGCGGGGAGCTGTTTTTT.

About this clone itself: This sample includes further DNA sequences coding for the same CDR3. The V gene is TRBV29-1, the J gene TRBJ2-1; possible D gene TRBD2, 5 bases. V shed 3 bases and J shed 0 bases, with 9 bases lying between them. The CDR3 extends over 14 amino acids. Germline-derived CDR1 and CDR2 are SQVTM and ANQGSEA. The CDR3: CSVESGSSYNEQFF. CDR3 sequence (DNA): TGCAGCGTTGAGTCGGGGAGCTCCTACAATGAGCAGTTCTTC.

This clone showed up just once. The V call is TRBV2, the J call TRBJ2-3, with a weak D call TRBD1 (7 bases). Per germline, CDR1 SNHLY and CDR2 FYNNEI. Between the trimmed V and J ends, which lost 3 bases and 5 bases, there was a span of 18 bases. The CDR3 has 16 residues. CDR3 region: CASSDEDRRGGDTQYF. The DNA of the CDR3 is TGTGCCAGCAGTGATGAGGACAGGAGGGGTGGAGATACGCAGTATTTT. The whole variable domain, remainder taken from reference TRBV2 and TRBJ2-3, is EPEVTQTPSHQVTQMGQEVILRCVPISNHLYFYWYRQILGQKVEFLVSFYNNEISEKSEIFDDQFSVERPDGSNFTLKIRSTKLEDSAMYFCASSDEDRRGGDTQYFGPGTRLTVL.

The CDR3 DNA sequence: TGTGCCAGCAGTGGGACAGGGAGTTTCGACGAGCAGTACTTC. It codes for CASSGTGSFDEQYF. J is TRBJ2-7 and V is TRBV27; TRBD1 agrees at 9 bases. This CDR3 comprises 14 residues. V lost 5 bases, J lost 5 bases, and 7 bases stayed unmatched. Germline V CDR1 and CDR2: MNHEY, SMNVEV (reference sequence).